This T cell receptor (beta chain) was identified in a study of Graves' ophthalmopathy and Graves' hyperthyroidism. Germline V gene lookup returns CDR1 LNHNV and CDR2 YYDKDF (reference sequence). Deletions cut 3 bases from V and 5 bases from J, with 7 bases between. The CDR3 extends over 12 amino acids. Investigators amplified TCR beta CDR3 regions from RNA transcripts. Second-round multiplex PCR followed a first-round RT-PCR using HTBI primers. In TCRdb, the multiplex PCR reads were re-called with MiXCR into one record per CDR3 protein. The table records over 200,000 distinct CDR3 sequences, 25% to 30% of them present only once.

The sequencing sample was made of peripheral blood. This rearrangement joins TRBV15 to TRBJ2-5; D is ambiguous. This receptor was taken from a man in his forties or fifties with Graves' ophthalmopathy. The CDR3 coding sequence is TGTGCCACCAGCAGCTTAGAGGAGACCCAGTACTTC. This sequence encodes CATSSLEETQYF.